These 10 T cell receptor beta chains share one sample of origin, sequenced in a study of blood T cell repertoires in COVID-19. Data came from immunoSEQ multiplex PCR; TCRdb stores just in-frame clones and leaves some out. Seen here are 270,000 or so clones, 86% observed once, and the top ten hold under 3%. Sequenced material: PBMCs or T cells enriched from blood (not recorded which). These receptors all come from a woman aged 18-29 years who had recovered from COVID-19.

The CDR3 spells CATSDFQGGTQYF. For the CDR3, the DNA is TGTGCCACCAGTGATTTTCAAGGAGGGACCCAGTACTTC. The chain links TRBV24-1 to TRBJ2-5; possible D gene TRBD2, 5 bases. The CDR3 is made up of 13 amino acids. CDR1 and CDR2 from the germline V gene are KGHDR and SFDVKD. V lost 1 base, J lost 7 bases, and 9 bases lay in between.

This clone has only a few counts. V gene TRBV28 combines with J gene TRBJ1-1; D remains unclear. The length of the CDR3 is 15 residues. Germline assignment: CDR1 MDHEN and CDR2 SYDVKM. Trimming stripped 8 bases from V and 3 bases from J, with 19 bases between. CDR3 in amino acids: CASQTPPGMYTEAFF. The CDR3 region has the DNA TGTGCCAGCCAAACCCCGCCGGGTATGTACACTGAAGCTTTCTTT. The full variable domain, completed using reference TRBV28 and TRBJ1-1, is DVKVTQSSRYLVKRTGEKVFLECVQDMDHENMFWYRQDPGLGLRLIYFSYDVKMKEKGDIPEGYSVSREKKERFSLILESASTNQTSMYLCASQTPPGMYTEAFFGQGTRLTVV.

The rearrangement joins TRBV5-1 to TRBJ2-7, with 10 bases matching TRBD1. V trimming: 4 bases; J trimming: 6 bases; junction bases outside the gene matches: 13. CDR1 is SGHRS and CDR2 is YFSETQ in the germline V gene. There are 16 residues in the CDR3. This CDR3 reads CASSQSPGQGFFEQYF. The CDR3 nucleotides are TGCGCCAGCAGCCAATCTCCGGGACAGGGGTTTTTCGAGCAGTACTTC.

As DNA, the CDR3 is TGTGCCAGCAGTTTAGCCGGGACTAGCGGGATCTTCTCAGGGCGGCAGTTCTTC. Amino acids: CASSLAGTSGIFSGRQFF. The rearrangement links TRBV27 to TRBJ2-1; 13 bases are shared with TRBD2. The germline V gene encodes CDR1 MNHEY and CDR2 SMNVEV (reference sequence). The CDR3 is 18 amino acids. V shed 2 bases, J shed 12 bases, and the junction held 16 bases outside the gene matches.

The chain joins TRBV11-3 to TRBJ2-1, with D hard to call. The CDR3 loop spans 12 amino acids. Trimming pared 1 base from V and 10 bases from J, leaving 8 bases between. Germline loops: CDR1 SGHNT, CDR2 YENEEA. The CDR3 DNA is TGTGCCAGCAGCTTAGGGGCTGAGGAGCAGTTCTTC. The encoded protein is CASSLGAEEQFF.

The J gene is TRBJ1-2, the V gene TRBV6-5; a weak D match, TRBD1 (6 bases). Looked up from germline, CDR1 is MNHEY and CDR2 is SVGAGI. V dropped 5 bases and J dropped 0 bases, with 13 bases sitting between them. The CDR3 contains 15 residues. CDR3 loop: CASSRGGQANYGYTF. For the CDR3, the DNA is TGTGCCAGCAGTCGGGGGGGGCAGGCTAACTATGGCTACACCTTC.

This chain uses TRBV9 with TRBJ1-5; no clear D gene. The CDR3 consists of 15 residues. V lost 0 bases and J lost 0, with 7 bases in between. Germline CDR1 reads SGDLS; CDR2 reads YYNGEE. The CDR3 region is CASSVGHLSNQPQHF. CDR3 nucleotides: TGTGCCAGCAGCGTAGGACATCTTAGCAATCAGCCCCAGCATTTT.

The chain links TRBV28 to TRBJ2-1; the match to TRBD1 covers 7 bases. Germline CDR1 is MDHEN and CDR2 is SYDVKM. The CDR3 contains 15 residues. The junction had 4 bases not matched to a gene; V was cut back by 5 bases and J by 0 bases. The CDR3 bases are TGTGCCAGCAGTATGGGACAGAGCTCCTACAATGAGCAGTTCTTC. This sequence encodes CASSMGQSSYNEQFF.

V is TRBV19 and J is TRBJ1-5; TRBD1 matches at 8 bases. V shed 3 bases, J shed 5 bases, and the junction held 9 bases outside the gene matches. The CDR3 contains 16 residues. Per germline, CDR1 LNHDA and CDR2 SQIVND (reference sequence). In nucleotides, the CDR3 is TGTGCCAGTAGTATGTCCAGACAGGGGAGAGATCAGCCCCAGCATTTT. It is translated as CASSMSRQGRDQPQHF.

The chain combines TRBV7-8 with TRBJ2-7; D gene ambiguous. This CDR3 is 11 amino acids long. Trimming cost V 3 bases and J 5 bases, with 5 bases left between them. Germline V gives CDR1 SGHVS, CDR2 FQNEAQ. The CDR3 coding sequence is TGTGCCAGCAGCTTGTATAACGAGCAGTACTTC. It encodes CASSLYNEQYF.